The 23 T cell receptor beta chains below all came from one sample that was sequenced in a study of cytomegalovirus exposure and HLA in healthy donors. PCR amplification relied on 60 Vbeta primers (plus 13 Jbeta primers). Some clones are missing from TCRdb's copy, which holds only in-frame ones; the method was immunoSEQ multiplex PCR. Of about 150,000 clones listed, around 75% are singletons. Input material: PBMCs. The receptors originated from a man in his late teens or twenties in good health and CMV-seronegative.

The rearrangement links TRBV5-6 to TRBJ2-7; TRBD2 aligns across 9 bases. Germline values: CDR1 SGHDT, CDR2 YYEEEE. V trimming: 4 bases; J trimming: 6 bases; junction bases outside the gene matches: 5. The CDR3 has 13 residues. The CDR3 DNA reads as TGTGCCAGCAGCCCGGGACTAGCTTCCGAGCAGTACTTC. It translates to CASSPGLASEQYF.

Concerning this clone: Other DNA sequences in this sample translate to the same CDR3. The chain joins TRBV9 to TRBJ1-2; D is ambiguous. Trimming took 4 bases from V and 4 from J, leaving 8 bases between them. CDR3 size: 12 residues. The germline V gene encodes CDR1 SGDLS and CDR2 YYNGEE. The CDR3 coding sequence is TGTGCCAGCAGCCCCCCCGGCTATGGCTACACCTTC. Residues: CASSPPGYGYTF.

The chain uses TRBV7-9 and TRBJ1-5, with D unclear. The V gene's germline CDR1 is SEHNR and CDR2 FQNEAQ (reference sequence). Trimming removed 6 bases from V and 2 bases from J, with 8 bases in between. The CDR3 sequence is 13 residues long. In DNA form, the CDR3 reads TGTGCCAGCAGTAAAGTAGGCAATCAGCCCCAGCATTTT. Encoded protein: CASSKVGNQPQHF. The whole variable domain, remainder taken from reference TRBV7-9 and TRBJ1-5, is DTGVSQNPRHKITKRGQNVTFRCDPISEHNRLYWYRQTLGQGPEFLTYFQNEAQLEKSRLLSDRFSAERPKGSFSTLEIQRTEQGDSAMYLCASSKVGNQPQHFGDGTRLSIL.

The sample holds a few counts of this clone. The chain combines TRBV10-3 with TRBJ2-7; 12 bases align to TRBD2. The CDR3 extends over 17 amino acids. The germline gives CDR1 ENHRY, CDR2 SYGVKD. The trim removed 8 bases at V and 2 bases at J, leaving 13 bases unmatched. CDR3: CAILSASGRAGAYEQYF. The CDR3 DNA follows: TGTGCCATCCTAAGTGCTAGCGGGAGGGCCGGTGCCTACGAGCAGTACTTC.

This chain links TRBV12-2 with TRBJ2-7; TRBD2, as called in the table, went unchecked against the DNA. TRBV12-2 is described as a pseudogene. The CDR3 is 15 residues long. This CDR3 is CASRPPSREGYEQYF. The CDR3 region has the DNA TGTGCAAGTCGCCCCCCATCTAGGGAGGGCTACGAGCAGTACTTC.

This chain joins TRBV5-4 and TRBJ2-3; TRBD2 agrees at 8 bases. The germline V gene encodes CDR1 SGHNT and CDR2 YYREEE (reference sequence). The CDR3 spans 14 residues. V shed 4 bases and J 4 bases; nucleotides not matched to a gene: 5. The CDR3 sequence: CASSNGLAADTQYF. DNA for the CDR3: TGTGCCAGCAGCAACGGACTAGCTGCAGATACGCAGTATTTT.

The chain joins TRBV5-4 to TRBJ2-5; D not resolved. V was pared by 1 base and J by 7 bases, with 11 bases between. Germline V gene lookup returns CDR1 SGHNT and CDR2 YYREEE (reference sequence). The CDR3 has 13 amino acids. CDR3 residues: CASSLNGPGTQYF. The CDR3, as DNA: TGTGCCAGCAGCTTGAATGGCCCGGGGACCCAGTACTTC.

The CDR3 region has the DNA TGTGCCAGCAGTGACTGGGACAGGAGGTATAATTCACCCCTCCACTTT. Protein sequence: CASSDWDRRYNSPLHF. This chain joins TRBV2 and TRBJ1-6; 8 bases line up with TRBD1. CDR3 size: 16 residues. Germline-derived CDR1 and CDR2 are SNHLY and FYNNEI. After removal of 3 bases from V and 4 bases from J, the junction contained 5 bases not matched to a gene. Complete variable domain (other parts from reference TRBV2 and TRBJ1-6): EPEVTQTPSHQVTQMGQEVILRCVPISNHLYFYWYRQILGQKVEFLVSFYNNEISEKSEIFDDQFSVERPDGSNFTLKIRSTKLEDSAMYFCASSDWDRRYNSPLHFGNGTRLTVT.

This clone appeared once. The chain has TRBV27 and TRBJ1-2, with TRBD1 as a possible D gene (5 bases). Germline CDR1 MNHEY, CDR2 SMNVEV (reference sequence). V was clipped by 7 bases and J by 2 bases, with 14 bases between them. The CDR3 spans 14 residues. In DNA form, the CDR3 reads TGTGCCAGCACTCCCGGGGGGTCCAACTATGGCTACACCTTC. Amino acid sequence: CASTPGGSNYGYTF.

The chain joins TRBV18 to TRBJ2-7; TRBD1 aligns across 11 bases. V lost 6 bases and J lost 3; bases outside the gene matches: 4. Germline V gene sequence: CDR1 KGHSH, CDR2 LQKENI. The CDR3 length is 14 residues. The CDR3 reads CASSIGTGGYEQYF. The DNA of the CDR3 is TGTGCCAGCTCCATAGGGACAGGGGGCTACGAGCAGTACTTC.

This clone was seen only once. This rearrangement joins TRBV27 to TRBJ2-7, with D perhaps TRBD2 (6 bases). The CDR3 sequence is 14 residues long. Germline CDR1 is MNHEY and CDR2 is SMNVEV (reference sequence). Trimming removed 8 bases from V and 4 bases from J, with 18 bases in between. Written as DNA, the CDR3 is TGTGCCAGCGCTCGCACGGGGGTCGTATACGAGCAGTACTTC. As protein: CASARTGVVYEQYF.

The J gene is TRBJ2-7, the V gene TRBV10-3; no clear D. Deletions cut 4 bases from V and 2 bases from J, with 6 bases between. This CDR3 has 12 amino acids. The germline V gene has CDR1 ENHRY and CDR2 SYGVKD. The CDR3 loop reads CAISGRPYEQYF. Written as DNA, the CDR3 is TGTGCCATCAGTGGTCGTCCCTACGAGCAGTACTTC.

The chain recombines TRBV10-2 with TRBJ2-2; D is unclear. V lost 8 bases, J lost 0 bases, and 10 bases lay in between. CDR3 length equals 14 residues. CDR1 is WSHSY and CDR2 is SAAADI in the germline V gene. The CDR3 region is CASGISANTGELFF. As DNA, the CDR3 is TGCGCCAGCGGCATTTCCGCGAACACCGGGGAGCTGTTTTTT.

The gene calls are TRBV19 and TRBJ1-1; no firm D call. The CDR3 covers 13 residues. V dropped 10 bases and J dropped 4 bases, with 16 bases sitting between them. Per the germline V gene, CDR1 is LNHDA and CDR2 is SQIVND (reference sequence). The CDR3 spells CATKGELTTEAFF. Written as DNA, the CDR3 is TGTGCCACTAAAGGAGAATTGACCACTGAAGCTTTCTTT.

Written as DNA, the CDR3 is TGTGCCAGCAGGCTGACAGGGGGGTCCTACGAGCAGTACTTC. As protein: CASRLTGGSYEQYF. The chain recombines TRBV5-4 with TRBJ2-7, with TRBD1 matching over 9 bases. V lost 5 bases to trimming and J lost 1 base; unmatched junction nucleotides: 4. CDR1 is SGHNT, CDR2 YYREEE, per germline (reference sequence). The CDR3 loop spans 14 amino acids.

The gene calls are TRBV4-1 and TRBJ2-7, with TRBD2 matching over 7 bases. Germline V lookup: CDR1 MGHRA, CDR2 YSYEKL. V gave up 1 base and J gave up 4 bases; unmatched junction bases: 1. The CDR3 is made up of 13 amino acids. The CDR3 region is CASSQGLAYEQYF. In DNA, the CDR3 is TGCGCCAGCAGCCAAGGACTAGCTTACGAGCAGTACTTC.

The sample holds one count of this clone. V gene TRBV2 combines with J gene TRBJ1-4, with a possible D match to TRBD1 (5 bases). Trimming removed 0 bases at V and 7 bases at J, with 6 bases between. The CDR3 length is 13 residues. Germline lookup yields CDR1 SNHLY and CDR2 FYNNEI. The CDR3: CASSEAQGEKLFF. CDR3 nucleotides: TGTGCCAGCAGTGAAGCGCAGGGTGAAAAACTGTTTTTT. The whole variable domain, remainder taken from reference TRBV2 and TRBJ1-4, is EPEVTQTPSHQVTQMGQEVILRCVPISNHLYFYWYRQILGQKVEFLVSFYNNEISEKSEIFDDQFSVERPDGSNFTLKIRSTKLEDSAMYFCASSEAQGEKLFFGSGTQLSVL.

The chain combines TRBV9 with TRBJ1-2; 7 positions match TRBD1. Trimming took 2 bases from V and 8 from J; bases not matched to a gene: 6. The length of the CDR3 is 13 residues. The germline V gene has CDR1 SGDLS and CDR2 YYNGEE. CDR3 bases: TGTGCCAGCAGCGTCCCAGGGGGGATCGGCTACACCTTC. Protein sequence: CASSVPGGIGYTF.

V and J are TRBV11-2 and TRBJ2-7; 9 bases are a match to TRBD2. CDR3 length: 15 residues. The junction had 10 bases not matched to a gene; V was cut back by 5 bases and J by 5 bases. Germline V gene sequence: CDR1 SGHAT, CDR2 FQNNGV. The CDR3, as DNA: TGTGCCAGCAGCGGGGGCGGGAGGGCCCTGGACGAGCAGTACTTC. It specifies CASSGGGRALDEQYF.

The V call is TRBV5-6, the J call TRBJ2-2; D possibly corresponds to TRBD1 (6 bases). V lost 3 bases to trimming and J lost 1 base, with 10 bases between them. Germline V gives CDR1 SGHDT, CDR2 YYEEEE. The CDR3 consists of 15 residues. The CDR3 here is CASSSLDRNTGELFF. The CDR3 DNA is TGTGCCAGCAGCTCTCTGGACAGGAACACCGGGGAGCTGTTTTTT.

The chain couples TRBV15 to TRBJ1-1; a possible D gene is TRBD1 (6 bases). Trimming stripped 4 bases from V and 3 bases from J, with 12 bases between. Germline CDR1 is LNHNV and CDR2 is YYDKDF (reference sequence). The CDR3 covers 14 residues. The CDR3: CATSKGGRDTEAFF. In nucleotides, the CDR3 is TGTGCCACCAGCAAAGGGGGAAGGGACACTGAAGCTTTCTTT. Using reference TRBV15 and TRBJ1-1 for the parts outside the CDR3, the full variable domain is DAMVIQNPRYQVTQFGKPVTLSCSQTLNHNVMYWYQQKSSQAPKLLFHYYDKDFNNEADTPDNFQSRRPNTSFCFLDIRSPGLGDTAMYLCATSKGGRDTEAFFGQGTRLTVV.

This clone has a handful of counts. The chain carries TRBV5-6 and TRBJ1-3, with D tentatively TRBD1 (6 bases). Trimming left V 3 bases short and J 6 bases short, with 13 bases between. Germline CDR1 is SGHDT and CDR2 is YYEEEE. The CDR3 loop spans 14 amino acids. In DNA form, the CDR3 reads TGTGCCAGCAGCTCTCCGGGACACGCAAACACCATATATTTT. Translating it yields CASSSPGHANTIYF.

On this clone itself: An end of the junction differs from the germline gene, which may be a read error. The chain is built from TRBV7-9 and TRBJ2-5; TRBD2 matches at 8 bases. Germline values: CDR1 SEHNR, CDR2 FQNEAQ (reference sequence). The CDR3 sequence is 15 residues long. This chain's CDR3 is CSSSPSGSGRETQYF. CDR3 bases: TGTTCCAGCAGCCCGAGCGGGAGCGGGCGAGAGACCCAGTACTTC. Based on the CDR3 plus reference TRBV7-9 and TRBJ2-5, the full variable domain is DTGVSQNPRHKITKRGQNVTFRCDPISEHNRLYWYRQTLGQGPEFLTYFQNEAQLEKSRLLSDRFSAERPKGSFSTLEIQRTEQGDSAMYLCSSSPSGSGRETQYFGPGTRLLVL.